This T cell receptor beta chain was sequenced for a study of control samples from healthy donors and cancer patients. Assay: immunoSEQ multiplex PCR; the TCRdb copy retains only in-frame clones and omits some. This table holds approximately 84,000 clones, around 91% found once. Germline V lookup: CDR1 SNHLY, CDR2 FYNNEI. The CDR3 is made up of 13 amino acids. Trimming removed 4 bases at V and 7 bases at J, with 11 bases between. The sequenced material came from blood. The receptor comes from a man in his thirties or forties in good health. The chain employs TRBV2 and TRBJ1-5, with D maybe TRBD1 (5 bases). CDR3 residues: CASSGTLEQPQHF. CDR3 DNA: TGTGCCAGCAGTGGGACACTTGAGCAGCCCCAGCATTTT. The entire variable domain, with the rest obtained from reference TRBV2 and TRBJ1-5, is as follows: EPEVTQTPSHQVTQMGQEVILRCVPISNHLYFYWYRQILGQKVEFLVSFYNNEISEKSEIFDDQFSVERPDGSNFTLKIRSTKLEDSAMYFCASSGTLEQPQHFGDGTRLSIL.